This T cell receptor beta chain was sequenced in a study of early T cells in non-severe SARS-CoV-2 infection. Study details: Bulk RNA isolated from unsorted whole blood underwent sequencing; chains were not paired.

General study results and limits: Anti-spike CD8 responses were favored in VDJdb matching, and private and CD4 specificities were missed.

This CDR3 region has 12 residues. The V end lost 3 bases, the J end lost 9 bases, and 11 bases lay between the germline ends. In germline, CDR1 is MNHEY, CDR2 SMNVEV (reference sequence). This clonotype was seen repeatedly, ten times or more. Antigen specificity is unknown. Tagging with unique molecular identifiers was applied to individual cDNA molecules. TCRdb analysed the 5' RACE reads with MiXCR anew, one entry per CDR3 protein. This sample carries tens of thousands of distinct CDR3 sequences, 9.5% to 15% of them seen once, and the ten largest clones take 3.5% to 5.5%. This TCR derives from an adult who was a healthcare worker with PCR-confirmed SARS-CoV-2 infection or an uninfected control (not recorded which). The sample taken for sequencing was whole blood. This chain joins TRBV27 and TRBJ1-2; D gene uncertain. For the CDR3, the DNA is TGTGCCAGCAGTTTTCAAGGGAGCAGCTACACCTTC. Its protein is CASSFQGSSYTF.